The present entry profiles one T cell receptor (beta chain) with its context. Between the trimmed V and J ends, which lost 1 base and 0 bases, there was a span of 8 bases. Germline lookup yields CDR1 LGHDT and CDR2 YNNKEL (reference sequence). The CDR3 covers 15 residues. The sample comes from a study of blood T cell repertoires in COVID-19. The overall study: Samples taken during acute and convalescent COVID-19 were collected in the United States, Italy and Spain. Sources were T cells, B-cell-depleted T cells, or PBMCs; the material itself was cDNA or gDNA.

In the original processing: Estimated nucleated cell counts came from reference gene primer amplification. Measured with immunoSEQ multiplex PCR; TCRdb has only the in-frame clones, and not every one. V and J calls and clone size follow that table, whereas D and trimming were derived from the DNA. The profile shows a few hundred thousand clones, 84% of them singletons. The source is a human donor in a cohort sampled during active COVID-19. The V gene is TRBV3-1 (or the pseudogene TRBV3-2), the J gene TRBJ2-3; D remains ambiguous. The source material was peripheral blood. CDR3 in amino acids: CASSQVSSSTDTQYF. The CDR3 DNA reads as TGTGCCAGCAGCCAAGTATCGAGCAGCACAGATACGCAGTATTTT.